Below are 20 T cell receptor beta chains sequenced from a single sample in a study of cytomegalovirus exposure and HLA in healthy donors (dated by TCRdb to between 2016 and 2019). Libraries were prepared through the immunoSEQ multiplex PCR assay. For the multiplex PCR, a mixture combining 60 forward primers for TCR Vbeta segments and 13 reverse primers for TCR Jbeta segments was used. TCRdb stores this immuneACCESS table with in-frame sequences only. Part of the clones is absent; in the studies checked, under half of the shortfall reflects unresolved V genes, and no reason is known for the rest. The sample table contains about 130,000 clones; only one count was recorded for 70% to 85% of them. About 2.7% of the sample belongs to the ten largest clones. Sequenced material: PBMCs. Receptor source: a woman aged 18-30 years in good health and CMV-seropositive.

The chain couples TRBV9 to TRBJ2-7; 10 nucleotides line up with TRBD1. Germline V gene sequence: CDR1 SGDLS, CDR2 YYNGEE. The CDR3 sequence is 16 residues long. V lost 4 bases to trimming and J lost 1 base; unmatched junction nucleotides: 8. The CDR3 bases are TGTGCCAGCAGCCCCCTGGGGGGACAGGGGTCCTACGAGCAGTACTTC. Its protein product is CASSPLGGQGSYEQYF.

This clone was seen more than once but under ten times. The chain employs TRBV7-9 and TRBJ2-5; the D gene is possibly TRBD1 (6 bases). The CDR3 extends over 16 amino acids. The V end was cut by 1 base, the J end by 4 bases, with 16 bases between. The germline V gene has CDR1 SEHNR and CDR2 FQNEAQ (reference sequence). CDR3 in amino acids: CASSLDTGTSRETQYF. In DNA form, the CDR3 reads TGTGCCAGCAGCTTAGACACCGGGACATCGAGAGAGACCCAGTACTTC.

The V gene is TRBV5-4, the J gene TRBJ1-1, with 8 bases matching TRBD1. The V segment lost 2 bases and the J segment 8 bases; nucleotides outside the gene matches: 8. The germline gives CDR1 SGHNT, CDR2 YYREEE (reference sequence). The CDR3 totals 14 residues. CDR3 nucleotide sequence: TGTGCCAGCAGCTTTAATCAGGGGGCGACAGAAGCTTTCTTT. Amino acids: CASSFNQGATEAFF.

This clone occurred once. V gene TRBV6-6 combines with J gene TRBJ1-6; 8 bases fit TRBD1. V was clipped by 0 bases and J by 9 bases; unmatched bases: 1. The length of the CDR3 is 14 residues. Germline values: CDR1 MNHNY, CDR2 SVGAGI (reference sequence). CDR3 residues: CASSYSDRGSPLHF. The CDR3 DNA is TGTGCCAGCAGTTACTCTGACAGGGGTTCACCCCTCCACTTT.

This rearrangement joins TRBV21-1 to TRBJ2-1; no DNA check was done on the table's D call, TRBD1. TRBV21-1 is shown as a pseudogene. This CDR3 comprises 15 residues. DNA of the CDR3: TGTGCCAGCAGCAAGGGCAGGCGTTCCTACAATGAGCAGTTCTTC. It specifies CASSKGRRSYNEQFF.

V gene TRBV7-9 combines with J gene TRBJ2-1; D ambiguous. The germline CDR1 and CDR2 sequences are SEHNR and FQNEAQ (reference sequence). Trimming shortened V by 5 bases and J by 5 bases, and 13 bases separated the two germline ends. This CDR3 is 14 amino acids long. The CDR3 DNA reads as TGTGCCAGCAGCAGGAGCACCAAACACAATGAGCAGTTCTTC. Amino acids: CASSRSTKHNEQFF. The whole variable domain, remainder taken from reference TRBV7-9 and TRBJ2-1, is DTGVSQNPRHKITKRGQNVTFRCDPISEHNRLYWYRQTLGQGPEFLTYFQNEAQLEKSRLLSDRFSAERPKGSFSTLEIQRTEQGDSAMYLCASSRSTKHNEQFFGPGTRLTVL.

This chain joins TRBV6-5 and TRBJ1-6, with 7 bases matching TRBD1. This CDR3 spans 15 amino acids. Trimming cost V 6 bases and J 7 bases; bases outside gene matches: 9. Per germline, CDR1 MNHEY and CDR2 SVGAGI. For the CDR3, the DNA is TGTGCCAGCAGCTTACGCGGGGACAGCAATTCACCCCTCCACTTT. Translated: CASSLRGDSNSPLHF.

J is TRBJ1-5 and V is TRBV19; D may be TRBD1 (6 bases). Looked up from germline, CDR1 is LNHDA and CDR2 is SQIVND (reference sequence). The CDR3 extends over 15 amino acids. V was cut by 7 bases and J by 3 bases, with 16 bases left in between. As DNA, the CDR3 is TGTGCCAGTAAATGGGGGCAGGGGCCCAATCAGCCCCAGCATTTT. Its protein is CASKWGQGPNQPQHF.

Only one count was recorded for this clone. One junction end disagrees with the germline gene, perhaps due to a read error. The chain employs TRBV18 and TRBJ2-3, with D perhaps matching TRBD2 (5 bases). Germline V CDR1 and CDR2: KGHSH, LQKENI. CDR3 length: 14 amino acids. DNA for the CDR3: TGTGCCAGCTCACCACAAGGGAGCACAAATACGCAGTATTTT. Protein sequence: CASSPQGSTNTQYF.

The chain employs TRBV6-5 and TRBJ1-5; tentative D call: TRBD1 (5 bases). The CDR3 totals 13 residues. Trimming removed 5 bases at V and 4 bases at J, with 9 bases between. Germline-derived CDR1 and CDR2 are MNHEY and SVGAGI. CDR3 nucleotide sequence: TGTGCCAGCAGTCAGGGATTTAATCAGCCCCAGCATTTT. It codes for CASSQGFNQPQHF.

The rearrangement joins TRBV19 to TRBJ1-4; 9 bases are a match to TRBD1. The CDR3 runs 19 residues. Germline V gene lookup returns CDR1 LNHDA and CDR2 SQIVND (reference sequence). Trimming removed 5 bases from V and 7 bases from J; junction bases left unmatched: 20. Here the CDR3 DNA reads TGTGCCAGTAGTTCCCCCCGGGACAGGGTAATTTATGGCGGTGAAAAACTGTTTTTT. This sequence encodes CASSSPRDRVIYGGEKLFF.

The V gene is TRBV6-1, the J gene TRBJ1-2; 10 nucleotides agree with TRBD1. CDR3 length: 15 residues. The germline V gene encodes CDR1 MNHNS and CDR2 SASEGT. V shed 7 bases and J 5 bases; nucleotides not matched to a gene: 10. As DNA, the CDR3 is TGTGCCAGCAACTACGGACAGGGGGGCGGGTATGGCTACACCTTC. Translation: CASNYGQGGGYGYTF.

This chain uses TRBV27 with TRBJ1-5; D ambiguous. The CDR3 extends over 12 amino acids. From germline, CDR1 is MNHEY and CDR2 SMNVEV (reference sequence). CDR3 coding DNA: TGTGGGACGGGATTCAAGAATCAGCCCCAGCATTTT. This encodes CGTGFKNQPQHF.

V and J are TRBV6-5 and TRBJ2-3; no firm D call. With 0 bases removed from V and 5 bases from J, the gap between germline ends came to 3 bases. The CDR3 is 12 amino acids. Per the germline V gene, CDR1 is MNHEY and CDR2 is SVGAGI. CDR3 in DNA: TGTGCCAGCAGTTACTCTCGAGATACGCAGTATTTT. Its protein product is CASSYSRDTQYF.

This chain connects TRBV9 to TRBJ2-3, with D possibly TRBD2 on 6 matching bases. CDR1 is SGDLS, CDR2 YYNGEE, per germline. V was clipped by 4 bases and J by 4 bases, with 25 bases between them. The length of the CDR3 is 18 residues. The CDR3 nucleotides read TGTGCCAGCAGCCGTAGGTATTCTAGCGAGCATCACCCAGATACGCAGTATTTT. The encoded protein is CASSRRYSSEHHPDTQYF.

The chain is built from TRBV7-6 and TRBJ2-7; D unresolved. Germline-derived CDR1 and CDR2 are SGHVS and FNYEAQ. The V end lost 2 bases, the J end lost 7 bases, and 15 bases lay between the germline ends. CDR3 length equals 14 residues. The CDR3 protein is CASSLSAGFGEQYF. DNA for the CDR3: TGTGCCAGCAGCTTATCGGCCGGGTTTGGAGAGCAGTACTTC.

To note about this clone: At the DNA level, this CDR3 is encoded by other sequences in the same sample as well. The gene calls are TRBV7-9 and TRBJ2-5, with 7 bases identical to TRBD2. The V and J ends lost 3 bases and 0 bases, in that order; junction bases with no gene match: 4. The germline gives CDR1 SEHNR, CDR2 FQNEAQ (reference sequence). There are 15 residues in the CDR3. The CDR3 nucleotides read TGTGCCAGCAGCTTTTCAGGACTAGACCAAGAGACCCAGTACTTC. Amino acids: CASSFSGLDQETQYF.

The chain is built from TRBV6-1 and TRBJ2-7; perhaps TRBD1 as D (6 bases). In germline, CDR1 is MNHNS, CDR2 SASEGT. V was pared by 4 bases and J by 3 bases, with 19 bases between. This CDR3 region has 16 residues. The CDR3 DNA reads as TGTGCCAGCAGTGGACCGTATGGGACATATAGCTACGAGCAGTACTTC. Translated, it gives CASSGPYGTYSYEQYF.

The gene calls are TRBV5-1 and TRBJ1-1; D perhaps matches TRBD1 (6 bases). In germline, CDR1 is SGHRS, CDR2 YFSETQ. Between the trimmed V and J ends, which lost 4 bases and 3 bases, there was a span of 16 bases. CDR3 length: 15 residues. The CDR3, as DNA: TGCGCCAGCAGCAGTTCGGACAGCCGGTACACTGAAGCTTTCTTT. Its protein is CASSSSDSRYTEAFF.

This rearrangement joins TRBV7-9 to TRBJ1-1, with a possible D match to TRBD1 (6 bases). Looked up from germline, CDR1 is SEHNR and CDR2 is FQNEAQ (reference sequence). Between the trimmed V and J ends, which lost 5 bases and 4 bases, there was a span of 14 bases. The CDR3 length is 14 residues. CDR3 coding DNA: TGTGCCAGCAGCCCCGGGACATTTCCCACTGAAGCTTTCTTT. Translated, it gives CASSPGTFPTEAFF.